These T cell receptor beta chains were read from a single sample in a study of T cell repertoires in cytomegalovirus infection. TCRdb processed the reads anew with MiXCR; each CDR3 protein has one entry. The table has 150,000 to 200,000 distinct CDR3 sequences, approximately 17% seen once; the top ten hold about 19%. Material: CD8+ T cells from PBMCs. The receptor set was obtained from a human donor in good health (CMV status not recorded). Some clones in this sample may be carry-over from other donors' samples. The CDR3 runs from the conserved cysteine through the conserved F or W. The D gene is left open where the match is weak. The size field is filled for only some rows; it gives once, few, many or a size class.

j_call v_call d_call clone_size cdr3_aa cdr3_nt
TRBJ2-5 TRBV7-3 NA NA CASSSIDIRGETQYF TGTGCCAGCAGCTCCATCGACATACGGGGGGAGACCCAGTACTTC
TRBJ2-1 TRBV11-1 TRBD2 NA CASSWTSGGGEQFF TGTGCCAGCAGCTGGACTAGCGGGGGAGGTGAGCAGTTCTTC
TRBJ2-1 TRBV10-3 NA NA CAISESMAGTYNEQFF TGTGCCATCAGTGAGTCGATGGCGGGAACCTACAATGAGCAGTTCTTC
TRBJ2-3 TRBV11-2 NA many CASSHLGATDTQYF TGTGCCAGCAGCCACTTGGGCGCGACAGATACGCAGTATTTT
TRBJ2-1 TRBV7-6 NA NA CASSLPREGDEQFF TGTGCCAGCAGCTTACCGAGAGAGGGGGATGAGCAGTTCTTC
TRBJ1-3 TRBV14 NA few CASSQEGSAESGNTIYF TGTGCCAGCAGCCAAGAAGGGTCGGCAGAATCTGGAAACACCATATATTTT
TRBJ2-1 TRBV29-1 NA many CSADTNEQFF TGCAGCGCCGACACGAATGAGCAGTTCTTC
TRBJ2-3 TRBV28 NA NA CASSLGQALAADTQYF TGTGCCAGCAGTCTCGGACAGGCCTTAGCGGCAGATACGCAGTATTTT
TRBJ1-5 TRBV6-4 NA NA CASSDSRDKGSNQPQHF TGTGCCAGCAGTGACTCCCGGGATAAAGGGAGCAATCAGCCCCAGCATTTT
TRBJ1-1 TRBV7-8 NA few CASSLIGGQVTEAFF TGTGCCAGCAGCTTAATTGGGGGGCAGGTCACTGAAGCTTTCTTT
TRBJ2-3 TRBV28 TRBD2 NA CAISGSPDGLADTDTQYF TGTGCCATCTCGGGGTCCCCCGACGGACTAGCGGACACAGATACGCAGTATTTT
TRBJ2-2 TRBV12-3/TRBV12-4 NA few CASIPTSRGNTGELFF TGTGCCAGCATCCCCACCAGCAGGGGTAACACCGGGGAGCTGTTTTTT
TRBJ1-3 TRBV28 NA few CASSFPNSGNTIYF TGTGCCAGCAGTTTTCCAAACTCTGGAAACACCATATATTTT
TRBJ2-5 TRBV7-2 NA few CASSLERERETQYF TGTGCCAGCAGCTTAGAGAGGGAACGAGAGACCCAGTACTTC
TRBJ2-1 TRBV12-5 NA NA CASGGKGRNTYNEQFF TGTGCTAGTGGTGGGAAAGGACGTAACACCTACAATGAGCAGTTCTTC
TRBJ2-1 TRBV6-2/TRBV6-3 NA few CASSYSGVEQFF TGTGCCAGCAGTTACTCAGGGGTTGAGCAGTTCTTC
TRBJ2-1 TRBV28 NA few CASSRGQRSYNEQFF TGTGCCAGCAGTCGAGGGCAGCGGAGCTACAATGAGCAGTTCTTC
TRBJ2-7 TRBV6-6 NA NA CAIHTGGDEQYF TGTGCCATCCATACAGGGGGGGACGAGCAGTACTTC
TRBJ1-1 TRBV7-9 NA few CASSLQLGPNTEAFF TGTGCCAGCAGCTTACAGCTGGGACCGAACACTGAAGCTTTCTTT
TRBJ1-2 TRBV6-2/TRBV6-3 NA NA CASGWYGYTF TGTGCCAGTGGTTGGTATGGCTACACCTTC